The clone carrying this T cell receptor beta chain has more than one count but fewer than ten. The antigen is unknown. A multiplex PCR was run with 60 Vbeta primers and 13 Jbeta primers. Here immunoSEQ multiplex PCR was the method, and the copy in TCRdb shows in-frame clones only, minus some. The sample comprises roughly 200,000 clones, about nine tenths of which are singletons, and around 0.99% rests with the top ten. The data originate from a study of cytomegalovirus exposure and HLA in healthy donors. Notes on the study in general: From TCR beta sequences, most subjects' HLA-A and HLA-B alleles were reportedly predicted accurately.

Each donor was nominally healthy when sampled (though unrecorded immune exposures were likely). The CDR3 extends over 12 amino acids. Germline values: CDR1 LNHDA, CDR2 SQIVND (reference sequence). The V end was cut by 8 bases, the J end by 6 bases, with 10 bases between. The V call is TRBV19, the J call TRBJ1-4; tentative D call: TRBD1 (5 bases). The sample was PBMCs. The origin of this receptor is a boy aged 2-15 years in good health and CMV-seronegative. Here the CDR3 reads CASVGTYEKLFF. CDR3 sequence (DNA): TGTGCCAGTGTCGGGACTTATGAAAAACTGTTTTTT.